This T cell receptor beta chain was sequenced in a study of blood T cell repertoires in COVID-19. Study in general: The study drew acute and convalescent COVID-19 samples from the United States, Italy and Spain.

Patients in Seattle were enrolled during active infection, then followed longitudinally. Germline loops: CDR1 SGHDT, CDR2 YYEEEE. This CDR3 spans 17 amino acids. V dropped 1 base and J dropped 0 bases, with 11 bases sitting between them. Measured with immunoSEQ multiplex PCR; TCRdb has only the in-frame clones, and not every one. The sample contains under 250,000 clones, approximately 85% of which appear only once. This chain joins TRBV5-6 and TRBJ1-6; TRBD1 is a possible D gene (5 bases). This receptor was taken from a woman aged 70-85 years with COVID-19, enrolled during active disease. The sequenced sample was peripheral blood. The CDR3 spells CASSLTGRSSYNSPLHF. Written as DNA, the CDR3 is TGTGCCAGCAGCTTGACAGGCCGCAGCTCCTATAATTCACCCCTCCACTTT.